These 29 T cell receptor beta chains originate from one sample sequenced in a study of blood T cell repertoires in COVID-19. The assay was immunoSEQ multiplex PCR, and TCRdb's table has in-frame clones only and misses some. Of about 240,000 clones in the sample, 80% to 85% were seen once. The sequencing input was peripheral blood. The origin of the receptors is a woman aged 55-69 years with active or convalescent COVID-19.

The chain combines TRBV3-1 (or the pseudogene TRBV3-2) with TRBJ1-5, with TRBD1 matching over 7 bases. Looked up from germline, CDR1 is LGHDT and CDR2 is YNNKEL (reference sequence). J was trimmed by 1 base and V by 0 bases; bases with no gene match: 3. This CDR3 has 16 amino acids. Here the CDR3 DNA reads TGTGCCAGCAGCCAAGATGACAGGGCCAGCAATCAGCCCCAGCATTTT. Its protein is CASSQDDRASNQPQHF.

This clone was observed many times. The same CDR3 also results from other DNA sequences found in this sample. The chain employs TRBV30 and TRBJ1-1; tentatively, D is TRBD1 (5 bases). The V and J ends lost 1 base and 5 bases respectively, with 11 bases between them. CDR3 length: 13 residues. Germline V lookup: CDR1 GTSNPN, CDR2 SVGIG (reference sequence). DNA for the CDR3: TGTGCCTGGAGTGGTAGGGGTGGGACTGAAGCTTTCTTT. It codes for CAWSGRGGTEAFF.

The chain uses TRBV11-2 and TRBJ1-1, with TRBD1 matching 7 bases. CDR1 and CDR2 from the germline V gene are SGHAT and FQNNGV. J was trimmed by 0 bases and V by 5 bases; bases with no gene match: 6. CDR3 length equals 15 residues. This CDR3 reads CASSPRGQMNTEAFF. CDR3 nucleotide sequence: TGTGCCAGCAGCCCCCGGGGACAGATGAACACTGAAGCTTTCTTT.

DNA of the CDR3: TGCGCCAGCAGCCAGGACTATACAGGGGGATCCGGCACAACTAATGAAAAACTGTTTTTT. Encoded protein: CASSQDYTGGSGTTNEKLFF. The chain recombines TRBV4-3 with TRBJ1-4, with 8 bases fitting TRBD1. Germline-derived CDR1 and CDR2 are LGHNA and YSLEER. CDR3 length: 20 amino acids. J was trimmed by 0 bases and V by 3 bases; bases with no gene match: 15.

The J gene is TRBJ1-1, the V gene TRBV18; 8 bases align to TRBD1. This CDR3 region has 15 residues. After removal of 2 bases from V and 5 bases from J, the junction contained 7 bases not matched to a gene. Germline V gene sequence: CDR1 KGHSH, CDR2 LQKENI. The DNA for the CDR3 is TGTGCCAGCTCACCATCCACAGGGGGGAAAACTGAAGCTTTCTTT. Its protein product is CASSPSTGGKTEAFF.

The chain employs TRBV5-1 and TRBJ2-2, with D possibly being TRBD1 (6 bases). This CDR3 has 15 residues. V dropped 2 bases and J dropped 0 bases, with 8 bases sitting between them. Germline assignment: CDR1 SGHRS and CDR2 YFSETQ. CDR3 bases: TGCGCCAGCAGCTTCGGGACAACGAACACCGGGGAGCTGTTTTTT. It encodes CASSFGTTNTGELFF. Combining the CDR3 with reference TRBV5-1 and TRBJ2-2 gives the whole variable domain KAGVTQTPRYLIKTRGQQVTLSCSPISGHRSVSWYQQTPGQGLQFLFEYFSETQRNKGNFPGRFSGRQFSNSRSEMNVSTLELGDSALYLCASSFGTTNTGELFFGEGSRLTVL.

As concerns this clone: Other DNA sequences in this sample translate to the same CDR3. The V call is TRBV20-1, the J call TRBJ2-7, with 7 bases matching TRBD1. CDR1 and CDR2 from the germline V gene are DFQATT and SNEGSKA (reference sequence). CDR3 length: 11 residues. The J segment lost 3 bases and the V segment lost 5 bases, leaving 1 base of the junction unmatched. CDR3 amino acids: CSARDSYEQYF. The CDR3 DNA sequence: TGCAGTGCTCGGGACAGCTACGAGCAGTACTTC.

In this sample, this clone turned up a few times. V usage is TRBV5-1 and J usage is TRBJ2-7; 8 bases agree with TRBD2. Germline V CDR1 and CDR2: SGHRS, YFSETQ. CDR3 length equals 14 residues. V lost 7 bases, J lost 6 bases, and 12 bases stayed unmatched. In DNA form, the CDR3 reads TGCGCCAGCGATAGCGGGGACCTCGGATCCGAGCAGTACTTC. This gives the protein CASDSGDLGSEQYF.

This clone was seen a single time. The rearrangement uses TRBV3-1 (or the pseudogene TRBV3-2) and TRBJ2-5, with TRBD1 as a possible D gene (5 bases). The CDR3 length is 14 residues. Trimming stripped 7 bases from V and 5 bases from J, with 17 bases between. CDR1 is LGHDT, CDR2 YNNKEL, per germline (reference sequence). CDR3 amino acids: CASTWGGAGETQYF. The DNA of the CDR3 is TGTGCCAGCACCTGGGGTGGGGCAGGGGAGACCCAGTACTTC.

The chain has TRBV15 and TRBJ1-1; the D gene is possibly TRBD1 (6 bases). Trimming pared 6 bases from V and 7 bases from J, leaving 18 bases between. CDR1 is LNHNV, CDR2 YYDKDF, per germline (reference sequence). This CDR3 contains 14 residues. CDR3 sequence (DNA): TGTGCCACCAGTATTCGGACAGAAGGGGGTGAAGCTTTCTTT. Residues: CATSIRTEGGEAFF.

This chain connects TRBV4-1 to TRBJ1-2; D is ambiguous. Germline CDR1 reads MGHRA; CDR2 reads YSYEKL. Trimming stripped 3 bases from V and 0 bases from J, with 14 bases between. CDR3 length: 16 residues. For the CDR3, the DNA is TGCGCCAGCAGCCATTCCACTGCAGAGGCTAACTATGGCTACACCTTC. Its protein product is CASSHSTAEANYGYTF.

The chain joins TRBV9 to TRBJ2-3, with 10 bases that match TRBD2. The germline V gene has CDR1 SGDLS and CDR2 YYNGEE. The junction had 15 bases not matched to a gene; V was cut back by 3 bases and J by 2 bases. This CDR3 comprises 19 residues. CDR3 bases: TGTGCCAGCAGCGCCCGTGCTAGCGGGGGTTCCCTTACCACAGATACGCAGTATTTT. It translates to CASSARASGGSLTTDTQYF.

This sequence joins TRBV5-1 and TRBJ1-2, with 11 positions matching TRBD1. Germline V gives CDR1 SGHRS, CDR2 YFSETQ. The trim removed 0 bases at V and 6 bases at J, leaving 7 bases unmatched. The CDR3 length is 16 residues. This CDR3 is CASSLDWTGGAHGYTF. The CDR3 DNA is TGCGCCAGCAGCTTGGATTGGACAGGGGGCGCCCATGGCTACACCTTC.

The chain carries TRBV5-1 and TRBJ1-5; D uncertain. V lost 0 bases to trimming and J lost 5 bases, with 9 bases between them. CDR3 length: 14 residues. Germline assignment: CDR1 SGHRS and CDR2 YFSETQ. CDR3 residues: CASSLGYGDQPQHF. CDR3 sequence (DNA): TGCGCCAGCAGCTTGGGGTACGGGGATCAGCCCCAGCATTTT.

This chain links TRBV30 with TRBJ1-1; the D is unclear. V lost 4 bases to trimming and J lost 1 base, with 10 bases between them. Looked up from germline, CDR1 is GTSNPN and CDR2 is SVGIG (reference sequence). This CDR3 region has 13 residues. The CDR3 spells CAWNVNRNTEAFF. The DNA for the CDR3 is TGTGCCTGGAATGTAAATCGGAACACTGAAGCTTTCTTT.

The CDR3 reads CAISELGQDSNQPQHF. The CDR3 DNA is TGTGCCATCAGTGAGTTGGGACAGGATAGCAATCAGCCCCAGCATTTT. The V and J genes are TRBV10-3 and TRBJ1-5; 8 positions match TRBD1. Germline V gene lookup returns CDR1 ENHRY and CDR2 SYGVKD. After removal of 1 base from V and 0 bases from J, the junction contained 2 bases not matched to a gene. This CDR3 spans 16 amino acids.

The gene calls are TRBV6-1 and TRBJ1-2; TRBD1 agrees at 9 bases. V was clipped by 2 bases and J by 8 bases; unmatched bases: 3. Germline CDR1 is MNHNS and CDR2 is SASEGT. The CDR3 has 13 amino acids. For the CDR3, the DNA is TGTGCCAGCAGTGAACGACAGGGGGACGGCTACACCTTC. The encoded protein is CASSERQGDGYTF.

Comments on this clone: At one of its ends the junction is not consistent with the germline gene, which may arise from a read error. The V gene is TRBV7-7, the J gene TRBJ2-2; TRBD1 aligns across 9 bases. Germline CDR1 and CDR2: SSHAT and FNYEAQ (reference sequence). This CDR3 region has 16 residues. Here the CDR3 DNA reads TGTGCTAGCAGCTCCCTGGGACAGGGTGGTTCCGGGGAGCTGTTTTTT. Protein: CASSSLGQGGSGELFF. Drawing the rest from reference TRBV7-7 and TRBJ2-2, the complete variable domain is GAGVSQSPRYKVTKRGQDVTLRCDPISSHATLYWYQQALGQGPEFLTYFNYEAQPDKSGLPSDRFSAERPEGSISTLTIQRTEQRDSAMYRCASSSLGQGGSGELFFGEGSRLTVL.

The chain is built from TRBV28 and TRBJ1-1; D might be TRBD1 (6 bases). The CDR3 is 13 amino acids. Trimming left V 6 bases short and J 1 base short, with 9 bases between. CDR1 and CDR2 from the germline V gene are MDHEN and SYDVKM. The CDR3 spells CASRSGQNTEAFF. CDR3 DNA sequence: TGTGCCAGCAGATCGGGACAGAACACTGAAGCTTTCTTT. Full variable domain (remainder filled in from reference TRBV28 and TRBJ1-1): DVKVTQSSRYLVKRTGEKVFLECVQDMDHENMFWYRQDPGLGLRLIYFSYDVKMKEKGDIPEGYSVSREKKERFSLILESASTNQTSMYLCASRSGQNTEAFFGQGTRLTVV.

This clone has a handful of counts. The V call is TRBV9, the J call TRBJ2-2; 8 bases are a match to TRBD2. The ends lost 4 bases at V and 4 bases at J; junction bases unmatched: 3. This CDR3 is 14 amino acids long. Germline V gene data show CDR1 as SGDLS and CDR2 as YYNGEE. The DNA for the CDR3 is TGTGCCAGCAGCCCCGGGGGGGGCACCGGGGAGCTGTTTTTT. It specifies CASSPGGGTGELFF.

This clone showed up just a few times. The V gene is TRBV18, the J gene TRBJ2-7, with 9 bases aligning to TRBD1. Germline values: CDR1 KGHSH, CDR2 LQKENI. J was trimmed by 4 bases and V by 6 bases; bases with no gene match: 7. The CDR3 runs to 14 residues. Here the CDR3 DNA reads TGTGCCAGCTCGGCCGGGACAGGGTCTTACGAGCAGTACTTC. Protein sequence: CASSAGTGSYEQYF.

V usage is TRBV2 and J usage is TRBJ1-1, with a tentative D call TRBD1 (5 bases). The CDR3 consists of 12 residues. Germline CDR1 is SNHLY and CDR2 is FYNNEI. V was clipped by 7 bases and J by 11 bases, with 17 bases between them. The CDR3 DNA reads TGTGCCAGCACCAGGGCCGGGAGTAGGGCTTTCTTT. Its translation: CASTRAGSRAFF.

The chain employs TRBV6-6 and TRBJ2-5; maybe TRBD2 (6 bases). The germline V and J ends were trimmed by 4 bases and 2 bases, with 17 bases remaining between them. CDR1 MNHNY and CDR2 SVGAGI come from the germline V gene (reference sequence). The CDR3 spans 16 residues. CDR3 coding DNA: TGTGCCAGCAGTTTGGGCGCAGGGCGGGGACAAGAGACCCAGTACTTC. This sequence encodes CASSLGAGRGQETQYF.

The chain joins TRBV6-5 to TRBJ2-1; 12 bases are a match to TRBD2. CDR1 is MNHEY, CDR2 SVGAGI, per germline. CDR3 length equals 14 residues. V lost 10 bases, J lost 4 bases, and 5 bases stayed unmatched. CDR3 loop: CATSLAGGYNEQFF. In DNA form, the CDR3 reads TGTGCCACCTCACTAGCGGGGGGTTACAATGAGCAGTTCTTC.

The rearrangement links TRBV7-2 to TRBJ1-1, with 8 bases that match TRBD1. The CDR3 is 15 amino acids. Trimming at V came to 3 bases and at J to 5 bases, leaving 8 bases not matched to a gene. In germline, CDR1 is SGHTA, CDR2 FQGNSA. This CDR3 reads CASSLGGQGRTEAFF. CDR3 bases: TGTGCCAGCAGCTTGGGCGGACAGGGAAGAACTGAAGCTTTCTTT.

V is TRBV5-4 and J is TRBJ1-4; TRBD1 matches 10 bases. This CDR3 has 16 residues. Germline CDR1 reads SGHNT; CDR2 reads YYREEE (reference sequence). Trimming cost V 3 bases and J 2 bases; bases outside gene matches: 4. This CDR3 is CASSSRQGATNEKLFF. In DNA, the CDR3 is TGTGCCAGCAGCTCCCGACAGGGGGCTACTAATGAAAAACTGTTTTTT.

The sample holds a few counts of this clone. The chain has TRBV19 and TRBJ1-5, with 11 bases that match TRBD1. The CDR3 is 19 residues long. V was clipped by 3 bases and J by 2 bases; unmatched bases: 12. Per germline, CDR1 LNHDA and CDR2 SQIVND (reference sequence). CDR3 protein: CASSIRPDRGRGGNQPQHF. The CDR3 nucleotides are TGTGCCAGTAGTATCCGCCCGGACAGGGGGCGAGGGGGCAATCAGCCCCAGCATTTT. Full variable domain (rest looked up from reference TRBV19 and TRBJ1-5): DGGITQSPKYLFRKEGQNVTLSCEQNLNHDAMYWYRQDPGQGLRLIYYSQIVNDFQKGDIAEGYSVSREKKESFPLTVTSAQKNPTAFYLCASSIRPDRGRGGNQPQHFGDGTRLSIL.

This chain links TRBV5-8 with TRBJ1-2, with D tentatively TRBD1 (6 bases). Germline CDR1 is SGHTS and CDR2 is YDEGEE. The length of the CDR3 is 18 residues. Trimming shortened V by 1 base and J by 3 bases, and 22 bases separated the two germline ends. The CDR3 reads CASSLFGRGSRYDYGYTF. The CDR3 region has the DNA TGTGCCAGCAGCTTGTTTGGTAGGGGGTCGCGCTACGACTATGGCTACACCTTC.

This clone was observed once. The genes are TRBV4-2 and TRBJ1-2; D unresolved. The germline CDR1 and CDR2 sequences are LGHNA and YNFKEQ. V was clipped by 0 bases and J by 14 bases, with 22 bases between them. The CDR3 covers 15 residues. The CDR3: CASSQERTTPIYMTF. The CDR3 DNA follows: TGTGCCAGCAGCCAAGAAAGGACTACTCCCATTTATATGACCTTC.